These T cell receptor beta chains were read from a single sample in a study of PD-1 blockade in classical Hodgkin lymphoma. Profiled with immunoSEQ multiplex PCR; TCRdb holds only in-frame clones, not every one. The data show 53,000 or so clones, with over 75% seen just once and roughly 15% held by the top ten. This specimen consisted of peripheral blood mononuclear cells (PBMCs), obtained at baseline. The receptors come from a human donor with classical Hodgkin lymphoma. CDR3s include the opening cysteine and the closing phenylalanine or tryptophan. The D gene is left open where the match is weak. A row's size may be missing; if present it is once, few, many or a size class.

j_gene	d_gene	v_gene	abundance	CDR3aa	CDR3nt
TRBJ2-1	TRBD2	TRBV4-1	NA	CASSSPPGLAGGPKTDEQFF	TGCGCCAGCAGCAGTCCCCCGGGACTAGCGGGAGGGCCTAAAACCGATGAGCAGTTCTTC
TRBJ1-5	NA	TRBV19	NA	CASKDPPGPQHF	TGTGCCAGTAAAGACCCCCCGGGACCACAGCATTTT
TRBJ1-2	TRBD1	TRBV19	NA	CATELPGQGRGYTF	TGTGCCACCGAGCTACCGGGACAGGGGAGAGGCTACACCTTC
TRBJ2-2	TRBD2	TRBV12-5	NA	CASAGSGRGRSGELFF	TGTGCTAGTGCCGGTAGCGGGAGGGGCCGGAGCGGGGAGCTGTTTTTT
TRBJ2-3	NA	TRBV29-1	NA	CSCGAESTDTQYF	TGCAGCTGCGGGGCGGAAAGCACAGATACGCAGTATTTT
TRBJ2-1	NA	TRBV10-3	NA	CAISRDNEQFF	TGTGCCATCTCCAGGGACAATGAGCAGTTCTTC
TRBJ1-1	NA	TRBV6-1	few	CASSEGFIRTEAFF	TGTGCCAGCAGTGAAGGGTTCATACGGACTGAAGCTTTCTTT
TRBJ2-5	NA	TRBV4-1	NA	CASSQALTVALKETQYF	TGCGCCAGCAGCCAAGCTTTGACAGTCGCGTTAAAAGAGACCCAGTACTTC
TRBJ1-3	TRBD1	TRBV7-3	NA	CASSSGGPGNTIYF	TGTGCCAGCAGCTCAGGGGGCCCTGGAAACACCATATATTTT
TRBJ2-5	NA	TRBV7-9	NA	CASGETRGVRETQYF	TGTGCCAGCGGAGAAACGCGGGGCGTGAGGGAGACCCAGTACTTC